The clone carrying this T cell receptor (beta chain) was seen a few times. This sample was taken from a study of T cells in Graves' hyperthyroidism and ophthalmopathy. The hyperthyroidism patients had all been newly diagnosed, and their disease duration was under 2 months. Their ages ranged from 18 to 65 years. V shed 7 bases and J shed 3 bases, with 14 bases lying between them. Per germline, CDR1 DFQATT and CDR2 SNEGSKA (reference sequence). The CDR3 has 13 residues. The source material, RNA transcripts, was used to amplify TCR beta CDR3 regions. HTBI primers were used for first-round RT-PCR of the TCR CDR3. A single record per CDR3 protein comes from TCRdb applying MiXCR to the multiplex PCR reads. The table has 610,000 or so distinct CDR3 sequences, around 46% seen once.

The source material was peripheral blood or thyroid tissue (not recorded which). The chain couples TRBV20-1 to TRBJ2-3; no firm D call. This clonotype was obtained from a woman under 30 with Graves' hyperthyroidism. CDR3 loop: CSGTRPETDTQYF. CDR3 nucleotide sequence: TGCAGTGGGACCCGACCGGAGACAGATACGCAGTATTTT.